This TCR beta chain was identified during a study of blood T cell repertoires in COVID-19. Study as a whole: T cells, B-cell-depleted T cells, or PBMCs provided the cDNA or gDNA that served as material.

Produced via immunoSEQ multiplex PCR; TCRdb's table is partial and in-frame only. The data contain hundreds of thousands of clones, 75% to 90% of them seen just once; the ten biggest clones take up 15% to 20%. Adults between about 18 and 89 years of age took part from 20 to 25 US areas. Categorization into cohorts depended on clinical history that participants reported. The trim removed 3 bases at V and 3 bases at J, leaving 1 base unmatched. Per the germline V gene, CDR1 is SGDLS and CDR2 is YYNGEE. This CDR3 spans 14 amino acids. The receptor comes from a man aged 35 to 55 who had recovered from COVID-19. The rearrangement links TRBV9 to TRBJ2-1; 9 bases line up with TRBD2. The material sequenced was PBMCs or T cells enriched from blood (not recorded which). The chain's CDR3 is CASSGTSVYNEQFF. The CDR3 DNA sequence: TGTGCCAGCAGCGGGACTAGCGTCTACAATGAGCAGTTCTTC.